This T cell receptor (beta chain) comes out of a study of T cell responses to AZD1222 COVID-19 vaccine. Study results and limitations: Spike-specific TCRs gained breadth and depth after people received two AZD1222 doses. Donors were mostly white British, more females; clonal diversity possibly underestimated.

As regards this clone: No antigen is known for it.

Clones were read by immunoSEQ multiplex PCR, and TCRdb kept only the in-frame ones, dropping some. The sample has roughly 110,000 clones; about nine tenths are singletons. V was trimmed by 1 base and J by 5 bases, leaving 10 bases between them. This CDR3 contains 14 residues. Germline-derived CDR1 and CDR2 are SEHNR and FQNEAQ (reference sequence). The sequence came from an adult in good health. Material: peripheral blood, obtained on day 0 of AZD1222 vaccination. The chain is built from TRBV7-9 and TRBJ2-3; D is uncertain. The CDR3 sequence: CASSLEVGLDTQYF. CDR3 in DNA: TGTGCCAGCAGCTTAGAGGTCGGGTTAGATACGCAGTATTTT.